These 9 T cell receptor beta chains originate from one sample sequenced in a study of T cells in Graves' hyperthyroidism and ophthalmopathy. Amplified regions were TCR beta CDR3 sequences from RNA transcripts. First-round RT-PCR of the TCR CDR3 relied on the HTBI primer set. TCRdb re-derived calls from the multiplex PCR reads in MiXCR, one entry per CDR3 protein. The sample lists about 640,000 distinct CDR3 sequences, about 20% occurring once. Sequencing was carried out using blood. These receptors were obtained from a young man with Graves' ophthalmopathy.

The chain joins TRBV20-1 to TRBJ2-3; tentatively, D is TRBD2 (6 bases). Per the germline V gene, CDR1 is DFQATT and CDR2 is SNEGSKA (reference sequence). The CDR3 loop spans 14 amino acids. Trimming stripped 1 base from V and 2 bases from J, with 10 bases between. The CDR3 here is CSARVWEDTDTQYF. DNA for the CDR3: TGCAGTGCTAGAGTATGGGAGGACACAGATACGCAGTATTTT.

This clonotype has more than one count but fewer than ten. The chain couples TRBV5-8 to TRBJ2-2; the D is unclear. V shed 5 bases and J shed 1 base, with 12 bases lying between them. Per the germline V gene, CDR1 is SGHTS and CDR2 is YDEGEE. This CDR3 comprises 15 residues. The CDR3 here is CASRSTGKNTGELFF. In nucleotides, the CDR3 is TGTGCCAGCAGATCAACGGGCAAGAACACCGGGGAGCTGTTTTTT.

V and J are TRBV4-1 and TRBJ1-1, with D tentatively TRBD1 (6 bases). V was cut by 0 bases and J by 1 base, with 12 bases left in between. Germline loops: CDR1 MGHRA, CDR2 YSYEKL. The CDR3 covers 16 residues. CDR3 nucleotide sequence: TGCGCCAGCAGCCAAGACGGTTGGACAGAGAACACTGAAGCTTTCTTT. It specifies CASSQDGWTENTEAFF.

V usage is TRBV20-1 and J usage is TRBJ2-7; weak D call: TRBD2 (6 bases). Germline V gene sequence: CDR1 DFQATT, CDR2 SNEGSKA (reference sequence). V gave up 3 bases and J gave up 6 bases, with 15 bases separating them. The CDR3 length is 13 residues. The CDR3 spells CSARGGVGVEQYF. The CDR3, as DNA: TGCAGTGCTAGGGGGGGTGTAGGGGTCGAGCAGTACTTC.

This chain connects TRBV13 to TRBJ2-6; 7 bases agree with TRBD1. Germline values: CDR1 PRHDT, CDR2 FYEKMQ (reference sequence). The CDR3 runs to 17 residues. V was pared by 4 bases and J by 0 bases, with 6 bases of the junction left unmatched. In DNA, the CDR3 is TGTGCCAGCAGCTCTCCGGGACAGAGCTCTGGGGCCAACGTCCTGACTTTC. Protein product: CASSSPGQSSGANVLTF. The entire variable domain, with the rest obtained from reference TRBV13 and TRBJ2-6, is as follows: AAGVIQSPRHLIKEKRETATLKCYPIPRHDTVYWYQQGPGQDPQFLISFYEKMQSDKGSIPDRFSAQQFSDYHSELNMSSLELGDSALYFCASSSPGQSSGANVLTFGAGSRLTVL.

This clonotype was seen a few times. This chain links TRBV15 with TRBJ2-1; D not resolved. Trimming took off 3 bases at V and 3 bases at J, with 18 bases between the two ends. From germline, CDR1 is LNHNV and CDR2 YYDKDF (reference sequence). This CDR3 spans 17 amino acids. The CDR3 is CATSRAPRAMGYNEQFF. The CDR3 DNA reads as TGTGCCACCAGCAGGGCCCCCCGAGCCATGGGCTACAATGAGCAGTTCTTC.

This chain links TRBV5-5 with TRBJ2-4; D possibly matches TRBD1 or TRBD2 (5 bases each). This CDR3 region has 15 residues. V dropped 4 bases and J dropped 3 bases, with 14 bases sitting between them. Germline V CDR1 and CDR2: SGHKS, YYEKEE (reference sequence). This CDR3 is CASSQDQRGKNIQYF. The CDR3 DNA sequence: TGTGCCAGCAGCCAGGACCAGAGGGGCAAAAACATTCAGTACTTC. Full variable domain (outside the CDR3, taken from reference TRBV5-5 and TRBJ2-4): DAGVTQSPTHLIKTRGQQVTLRCSPISGHKSVSWYQQVLGQGPQFIFQYYEKEERGRGNFPDRFSARQFPNYSSELNVNALLLGDSALYLCASSQDQRGKNIQYFGAGTRLSVL.

The V gene is TRBV7-8, the J gene TRBJ2-7, with D maybe TRBD2 (6 bases). Per the germline V gene, CDR1 is SGHVS and CDR2 is FQNEAQ. Between the trimmed V and J ends, which lost 0 bases and 3 bases, there was a span of 12 bases. The CDR3 is made up of 15 amino acids. The CDR3 DNA sequence: TGTGCCAGCAGCTTAGCGAGCGGGCCTTACTACGAGCAGTACTTC. Its translation is CASSLASGPYYEQYF.

This CDR3 reads CAISEDPRDNSPLHF. In DNA form, the CDR3 reads TGTGCCATCAGTGAGGACCCTAGGGATAATTCACCCCTCCACTTT. This chain uses TRBV10-3 with TRBJ1-6; D is uncertain. The CDR3 contains 15 residues. Trimming stripped 2 bases from V and 5 bases from J, with 10 bases between. CDR1 and CDR2 from the germline V gene are ENHRY and SYGVKD.